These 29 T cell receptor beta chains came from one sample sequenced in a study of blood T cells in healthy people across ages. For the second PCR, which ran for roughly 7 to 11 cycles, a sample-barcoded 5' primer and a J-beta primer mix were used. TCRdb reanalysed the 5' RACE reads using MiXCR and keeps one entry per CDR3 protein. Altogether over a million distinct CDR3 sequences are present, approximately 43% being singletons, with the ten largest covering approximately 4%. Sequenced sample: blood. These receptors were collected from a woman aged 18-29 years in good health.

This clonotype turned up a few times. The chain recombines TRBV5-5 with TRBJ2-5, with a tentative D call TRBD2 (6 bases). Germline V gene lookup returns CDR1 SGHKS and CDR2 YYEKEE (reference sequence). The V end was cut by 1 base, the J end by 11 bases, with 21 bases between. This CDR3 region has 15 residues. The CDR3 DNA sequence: TGTGCCAGCAGCTTGCGTCTAGCGCTATACAATGAGCAGTACTTC. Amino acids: CASSLRLALYNEQYF.

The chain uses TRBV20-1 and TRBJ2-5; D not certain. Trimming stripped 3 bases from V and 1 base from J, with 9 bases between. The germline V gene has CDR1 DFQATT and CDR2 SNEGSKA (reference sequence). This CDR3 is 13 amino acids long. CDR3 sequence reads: CSASLLIQETQYF. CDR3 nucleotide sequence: TGCAGTGCTAGCTTACTGATCCAAGAGACCCAGTACTTC.

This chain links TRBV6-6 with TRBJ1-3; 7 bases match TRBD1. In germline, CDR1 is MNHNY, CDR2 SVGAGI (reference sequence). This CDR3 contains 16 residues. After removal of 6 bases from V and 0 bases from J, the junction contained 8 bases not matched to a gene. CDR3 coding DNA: TGTGCCAGCAGAGTAGGGGGACAGATCTCTGGAAACACCATATATTTT. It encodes CASRVGGQISGNTIYF.

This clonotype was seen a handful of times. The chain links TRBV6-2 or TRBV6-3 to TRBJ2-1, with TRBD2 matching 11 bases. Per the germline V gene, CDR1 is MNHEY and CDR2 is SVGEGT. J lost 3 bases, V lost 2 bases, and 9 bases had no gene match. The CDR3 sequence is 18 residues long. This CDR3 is CASSYDPALAGVYNEQFF. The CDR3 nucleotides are TGTGCCAGCAGTTACGACCCGGCACTAGCGGGAGTCTACAATGAGCAGTTCTTC.

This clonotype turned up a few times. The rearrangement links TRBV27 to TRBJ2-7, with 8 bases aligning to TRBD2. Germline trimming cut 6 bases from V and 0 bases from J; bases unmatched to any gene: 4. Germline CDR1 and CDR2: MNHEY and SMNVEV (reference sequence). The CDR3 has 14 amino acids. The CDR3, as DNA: TGTGCCAGCAGGACCGGGACTAGCTCCTACGAGCAGTACTTC. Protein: CASRTGTSSYEQYF.

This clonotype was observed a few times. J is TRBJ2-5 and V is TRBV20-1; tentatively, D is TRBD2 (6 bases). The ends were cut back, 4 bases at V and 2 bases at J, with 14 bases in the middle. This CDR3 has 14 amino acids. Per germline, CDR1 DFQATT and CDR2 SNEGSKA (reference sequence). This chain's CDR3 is CSATLGTLQETQYF. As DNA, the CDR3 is TGCAGTGCTACCCTCGGGACTCTTCAAGAGACCCAGTACTTC.

The CDR3 sequence: CASSQESQSSYEQYF. As DNA, the CDR3 is TGCGCCAGCAGCCAAGAAAGTCAGAGCTCCTACGAGCAGTACTTC. The chain employs TRBV4-1 and TRBJ2-7, with D unresolved. The germline V gene has CDR1 MGHRA and CDR2 YSYEKL. This CDR3 spans 15 amino acids. Trimming stripped 0 bases from V and 0 bases from J, with 9 bases between.

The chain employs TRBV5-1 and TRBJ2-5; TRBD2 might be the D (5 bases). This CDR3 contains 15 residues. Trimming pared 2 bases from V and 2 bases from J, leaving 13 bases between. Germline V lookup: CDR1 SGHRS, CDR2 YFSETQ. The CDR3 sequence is CASSFLRGTQETQYF. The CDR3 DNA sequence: TGCGCCAGCAGCTTCCTCCGGGGAACTCAAGAGACCCAGTACTTC.

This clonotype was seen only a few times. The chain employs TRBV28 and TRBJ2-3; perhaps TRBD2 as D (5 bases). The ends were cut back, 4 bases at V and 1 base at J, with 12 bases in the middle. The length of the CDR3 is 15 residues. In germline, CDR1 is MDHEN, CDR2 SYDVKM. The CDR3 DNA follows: TGTGCCAGCAGTTCCCACTATAGCGGCACAGATACGCAGTATTTT. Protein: CASSSHYSGTDTQYF.

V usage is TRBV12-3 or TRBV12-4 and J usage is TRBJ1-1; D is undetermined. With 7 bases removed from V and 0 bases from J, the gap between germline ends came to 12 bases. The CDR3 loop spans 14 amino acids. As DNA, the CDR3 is TGTGCCAGCACCCTGAATATAGTGAACACTGAAGCTTTCTTT. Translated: CASTLNIVNTEAFF.

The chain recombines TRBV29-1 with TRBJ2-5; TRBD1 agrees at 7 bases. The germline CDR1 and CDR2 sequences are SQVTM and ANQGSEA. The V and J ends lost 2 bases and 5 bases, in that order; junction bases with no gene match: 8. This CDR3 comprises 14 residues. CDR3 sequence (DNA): TGCAGCGTTGAACATACAGGGGACGAGGAGACCCAGTACTTC. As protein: CSVEHTGDEETQYF.

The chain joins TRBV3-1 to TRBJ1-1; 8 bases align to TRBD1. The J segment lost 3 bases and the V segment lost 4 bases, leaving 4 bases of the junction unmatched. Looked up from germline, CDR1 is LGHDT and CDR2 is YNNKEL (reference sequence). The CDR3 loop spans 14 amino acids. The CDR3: CASSRIQGDTEAFF. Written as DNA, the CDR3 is TGTGCCAGCAGCCGAATACAGGGGGACACTGAAGCTTTCTTT.

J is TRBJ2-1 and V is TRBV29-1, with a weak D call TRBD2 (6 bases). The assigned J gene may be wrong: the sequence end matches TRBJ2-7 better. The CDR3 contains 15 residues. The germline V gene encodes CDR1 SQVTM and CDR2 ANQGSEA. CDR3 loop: CSVYGVAAFYNEQYF. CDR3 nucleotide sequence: TGCAGCGTTTATGGGGTAGCGGCCTTCTACAATGAGCAGTACTTC.

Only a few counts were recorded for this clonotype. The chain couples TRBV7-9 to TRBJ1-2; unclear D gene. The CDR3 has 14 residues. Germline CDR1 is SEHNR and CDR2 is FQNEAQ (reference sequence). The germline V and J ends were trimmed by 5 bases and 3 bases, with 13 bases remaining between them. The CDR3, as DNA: TGTGCCAGCAGCCGGGCTAGGTTGGACTATGGCTACACCTTC. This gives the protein CASSRARLDYGYTF.

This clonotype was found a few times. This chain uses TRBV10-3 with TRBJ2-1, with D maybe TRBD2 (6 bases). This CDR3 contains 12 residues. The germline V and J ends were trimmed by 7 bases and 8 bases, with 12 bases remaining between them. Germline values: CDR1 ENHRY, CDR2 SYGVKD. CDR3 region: CAIKAGPDEQFF. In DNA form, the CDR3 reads TGTGCCATCAAGGCGGGGCCTGATGAGCAGTTCTTC.

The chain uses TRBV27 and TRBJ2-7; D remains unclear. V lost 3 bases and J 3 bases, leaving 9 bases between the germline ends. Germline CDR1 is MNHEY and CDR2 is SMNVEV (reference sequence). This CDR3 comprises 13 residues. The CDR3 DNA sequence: TGTGCCAGCAGTTTCGGCCAGGTCTACGAGCAGTACTTC. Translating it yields CASSFGQVYEQYF.

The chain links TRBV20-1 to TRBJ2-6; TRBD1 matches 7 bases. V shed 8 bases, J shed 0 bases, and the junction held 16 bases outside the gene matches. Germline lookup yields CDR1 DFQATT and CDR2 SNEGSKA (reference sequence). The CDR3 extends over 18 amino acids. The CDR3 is CSIKKQGIMYSGANVLTF. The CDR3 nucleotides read TGCAGTATCAAGAAACAGGGGATAATGTACTCTGGGGCCAACGTCCTGACTTTC.

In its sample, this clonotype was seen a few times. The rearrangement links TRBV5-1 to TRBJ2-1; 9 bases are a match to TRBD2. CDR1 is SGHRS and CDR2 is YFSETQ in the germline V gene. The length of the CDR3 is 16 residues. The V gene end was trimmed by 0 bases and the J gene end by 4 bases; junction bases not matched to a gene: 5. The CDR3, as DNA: TGCGCCAGCAGCTTGGTTGCTAGCGGGGATTACAATGAGCAGTTCTTC. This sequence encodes CASSLVASGDYNEQFF.

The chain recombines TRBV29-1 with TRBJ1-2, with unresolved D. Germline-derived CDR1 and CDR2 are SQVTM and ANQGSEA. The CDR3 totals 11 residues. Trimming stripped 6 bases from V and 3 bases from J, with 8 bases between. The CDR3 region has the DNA TGCAGCGTGTACCCCCACTATGGCTACACCTTC. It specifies CSVYPHYGYTF.

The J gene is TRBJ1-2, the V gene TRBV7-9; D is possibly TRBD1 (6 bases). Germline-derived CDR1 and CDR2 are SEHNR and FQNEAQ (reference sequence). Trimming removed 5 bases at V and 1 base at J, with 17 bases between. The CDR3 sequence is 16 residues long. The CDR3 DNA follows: TGTGCCAGCAGCCAATTTTACAGGGAGAGTAACTATGGCTACACCTTC. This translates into CASSQFYRESNYGYTF.

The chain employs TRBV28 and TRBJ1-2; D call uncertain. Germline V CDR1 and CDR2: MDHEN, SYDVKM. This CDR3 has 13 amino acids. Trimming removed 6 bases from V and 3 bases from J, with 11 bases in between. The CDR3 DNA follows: TGTGCCAGCAGCCCCGGCGGGTACTATGGCTACACCTTC. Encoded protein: CASSPGGYYGYTF.

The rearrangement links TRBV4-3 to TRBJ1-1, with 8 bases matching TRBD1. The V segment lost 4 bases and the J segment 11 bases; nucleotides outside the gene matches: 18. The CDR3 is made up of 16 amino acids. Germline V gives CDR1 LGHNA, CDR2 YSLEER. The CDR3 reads CASSLYRDRSSTYAFF. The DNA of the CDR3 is TGCGCCAGCAGCCTATATCGGGACAGGTCTTCCACCTACGCTTTCTTT.

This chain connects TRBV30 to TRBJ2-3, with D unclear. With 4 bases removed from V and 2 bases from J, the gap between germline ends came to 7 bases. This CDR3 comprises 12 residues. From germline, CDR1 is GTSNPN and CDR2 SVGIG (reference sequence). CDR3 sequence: CAWIDDTDTQYF. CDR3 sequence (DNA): TGTGCCTGGATCGACGACACAGATACGCAGTATTTT. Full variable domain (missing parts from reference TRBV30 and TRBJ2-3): SQTIHQWPATLVQPVGSPLSLECTVEGTSNPNLYWYRQAAGRGLQLLFYSVGIGQISSEVPQNLSASRPQDRQFILSSKKLLLSDSGFYLCAWIDDTDTQYFGPGTRLTVL.

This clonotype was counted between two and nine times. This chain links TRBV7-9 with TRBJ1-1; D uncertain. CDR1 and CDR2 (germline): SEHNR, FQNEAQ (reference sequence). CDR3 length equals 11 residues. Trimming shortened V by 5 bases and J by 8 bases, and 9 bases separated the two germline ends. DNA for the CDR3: TGTGCCAGCAGCAAACTGGGGGAAGCTTTCTTT. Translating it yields CASSKLGEAFF.

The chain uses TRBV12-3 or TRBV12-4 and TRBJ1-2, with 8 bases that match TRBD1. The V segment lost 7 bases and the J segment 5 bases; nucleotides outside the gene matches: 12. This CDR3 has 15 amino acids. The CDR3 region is CASTASGGSGYGYTF. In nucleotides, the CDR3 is TGTGCCAGCACCGCTTCAGGGGGCTCTGGGTATGGCTACACCTTC.

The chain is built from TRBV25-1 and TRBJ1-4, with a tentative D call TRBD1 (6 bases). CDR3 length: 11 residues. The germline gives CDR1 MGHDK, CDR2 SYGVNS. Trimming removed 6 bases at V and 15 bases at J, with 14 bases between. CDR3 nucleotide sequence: TGTGCCAGCAGGACAGGCGGGAAGATGTTTTTT. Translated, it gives CASRTGGKMFF.

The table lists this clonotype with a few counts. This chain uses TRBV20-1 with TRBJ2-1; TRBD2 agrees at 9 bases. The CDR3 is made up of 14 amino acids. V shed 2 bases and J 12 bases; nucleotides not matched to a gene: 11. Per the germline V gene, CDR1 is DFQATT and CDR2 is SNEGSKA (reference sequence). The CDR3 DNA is TGCAGTGCTAGAAAACTAGCGGGTCAGGGCCTGCAGTTCTTC. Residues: CSARKLAGQGLQFF.

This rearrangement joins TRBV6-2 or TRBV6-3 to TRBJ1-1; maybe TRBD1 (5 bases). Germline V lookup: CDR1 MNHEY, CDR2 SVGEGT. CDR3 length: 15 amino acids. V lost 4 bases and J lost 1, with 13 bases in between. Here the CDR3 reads CASSLVGRSNTEAFF. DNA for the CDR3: TGTGCCAGCAGTTTAGTGGGACGGTCGAACACTGAAGCTTTCTTT.

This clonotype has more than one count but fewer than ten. The CDR3 loop is CASKGQNYGYTF. Here the CDR3 DNA reads TGTGCCAGCAAGGGCCAGAACTATGGCTACACCTTC. The chain links TRBV2 to TRBJ1-2; no clear D. Looked up from germline, CDR1 is SNHLY and CDR2 is FYNNEI. This CDR3 comprises 12 residues. Trimming left V 7 bases short and J 2 bases short, with 8 bases between. Variable domain in full (rest from reference TRBV2 and TRBJ1-2): EPEVTQTPSHQVTQMGQEVILRCVPISNHLYFYWYRQILGQKVEFLVSFYNNEISEKSEIFDDQFSVERPDGSNFTLKIRSTKLEDSAMYFCASKGQNYGYTFGSGTRLTVV.